A single sample is the source of the 3 T cell receptor beta chains below, sequenced in a study of CD4 T cells in relation to SARS-CoV-2 and coronaviruses. The unexposed donors gave CD4+ T cells in about 2010-2019, prior to COVID-19. Isolation of CD4+ T cells took place after less than 11 days in culture. Assay used: immunoSEQ multiplex PCR; TCRdb lists only in-frame clones, some missing. The repertoire includes around 25,000 clones, over 60% of them detected once, and about 30% sits in the top ten. No antigen is known for these receptors. Sequenced sample: CD4+ T cells from PBMCs, cultured in vitro. The receptors here all came from a human donor in good health.

This clone occurred once. The rearrangement uses TRBV24-1 and TRBJ2-6; possible D gene TRBD2, 6 bases. With 3 bases removed from V and 2 bases from J, the gap between germline ends came to 7 bases. This CDR3 is 15 amino acids long. In germline, CDR1 is KGHDR, CDR2 SFDVKD. DNA of the CDR3: TGTGCCACCAGTGATGGGACTCCTGGGGCCAACGTCCTGACTTTC. Translating it yields CATSDGTPGANVLTF.

The chain joins TRBV11-3 to TRBJ2-3; D is ambiguous. The germline CDR1 and CDR2 sequences are SGHNT and YENEEA. The length of the CDR3 is 14 residues. The V gene lost 2 bases and the J gene lost 0 bases, with 6 bases spanning the gap. The CDR3 DNA follows: TGTGCCAGCAGCTTAACTCCTAGCACAGATACGCAGTATTTT. It translates to CASSLTPSTDTQYF.

The V call is TRBV6-6, the J call TRBJ2-1; D not resolved. The CDR3 is made up of 14 amino acids. Germline lookup yields CDR1 MNHNY and CDR2 SVGAGI (reference sequence). Trimming pared 8 bases from V and 4 bases from J, leaving 15 bases between. For the CDR3, the DNA is TGTGCCAGCCGACGAGATATTGGATACAATGAGCAGTTCTTC. Translating gives CASRRDIGYNEQFF.